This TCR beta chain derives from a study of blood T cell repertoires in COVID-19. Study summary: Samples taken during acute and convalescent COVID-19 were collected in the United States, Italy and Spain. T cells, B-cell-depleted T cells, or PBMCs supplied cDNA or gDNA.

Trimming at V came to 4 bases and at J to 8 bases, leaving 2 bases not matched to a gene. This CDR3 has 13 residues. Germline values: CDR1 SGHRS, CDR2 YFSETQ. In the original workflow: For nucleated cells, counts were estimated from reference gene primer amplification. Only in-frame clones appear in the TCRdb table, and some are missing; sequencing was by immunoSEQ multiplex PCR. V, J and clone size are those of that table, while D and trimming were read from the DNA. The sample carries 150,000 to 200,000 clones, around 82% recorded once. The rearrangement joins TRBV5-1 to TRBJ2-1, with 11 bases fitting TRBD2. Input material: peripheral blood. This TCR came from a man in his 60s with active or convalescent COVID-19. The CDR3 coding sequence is TGCGCCAGCAGCACACTAGCGGGAGATGAGCAGTTCTTC. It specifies CASSTLAGDEQFF.